Presented here are 2 T cell receptor beta chains from one specimen sequenced in a study of shared clonotypes between healthy human individuals (dated by TCRdb to the early 2020s). Preparation of the library involved the immunoSEQ multiplex PCR assay. The source is immuneACCESS, and TCRdb retained only in-frame sequences with V and J called. Part of the clones is not carried over; for the studies checked, unresolved V genes explain less than half of this, and the remainder is unexplained. The sample yields 2.5 million or so clones; approximately 94% were counted once. Over 0.12% of the sample is taken by the ten largest. The sequenced sample was naive CD4+ T cells sorted from blood. This specimen's cell subset or site label, interpreted: CD45RA+ positively selected. These receptors all come from a man between 18 and 29 years old in good health.

The chain combines TRBV21-1 with TRBJ2-4. TRBV21-1 is shown as a pseudogene. There are 17 residues in the CDR3. This CDR3 reads CATRTPPDILAKNIQYF. The DNA for the CDR3 is TGTGCCACCCGAACCCCCCCCGATATTCTAGCCAAAAACATTCAGTACTTC.

Remarks on this clone: Other DNA sequences in the same sample also yield this CDR3. The chain joins TRBV28 to TRBJ2-5; 8 nucleotides align to TRBD1. V dropped 5 bases and J dropped 0; count of bases not matched to a gene: 5. This CDR3 spans 15 amino acids. Germline V gives CDR1 MDHEN, CDR2 SYDVKM. The chain's CDR3 is CASSPGQAYQETQYF. The CDR3 nucleotides are TGTGCCAGCAGTCCGGGACAGGCCTACCAAGAGACCCAGTACTTC. The whole variable domain, filled in from reference TRBV28 and TRBJ2-5, reads DVKVTQSSRYLVKRTGEKVFLECVQDMDHENMFWYRQDPGLGLRLIYFSYDVKMKEKGDIPEGYSVSREKKERFSLILESASTNQTSMYLCASSPGQAYQETQYFGPGTRLLVL.